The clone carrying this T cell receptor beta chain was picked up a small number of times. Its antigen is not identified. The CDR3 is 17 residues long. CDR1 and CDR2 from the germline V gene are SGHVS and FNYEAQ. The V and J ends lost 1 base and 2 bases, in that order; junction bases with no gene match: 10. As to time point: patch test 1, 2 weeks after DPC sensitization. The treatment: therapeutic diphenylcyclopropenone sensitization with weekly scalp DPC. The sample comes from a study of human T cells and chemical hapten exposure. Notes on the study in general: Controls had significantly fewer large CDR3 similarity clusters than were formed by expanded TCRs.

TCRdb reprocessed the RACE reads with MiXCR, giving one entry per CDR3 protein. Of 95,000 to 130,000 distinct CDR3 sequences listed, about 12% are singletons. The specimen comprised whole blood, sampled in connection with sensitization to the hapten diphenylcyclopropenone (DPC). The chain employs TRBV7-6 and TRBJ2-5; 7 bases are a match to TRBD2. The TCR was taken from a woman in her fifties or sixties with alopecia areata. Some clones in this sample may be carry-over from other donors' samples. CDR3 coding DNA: TGTGCCAGCAGCTTAGTCGTACGAGCGGGGTCACAAGAGACCCAGTACTTC. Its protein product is CASSLVVRAGSQETQYF. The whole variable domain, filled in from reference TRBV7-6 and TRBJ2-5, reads GAGVSQSPRYKVTKRGQDVALRCDPISGHVSLYWYRQALGQGPEFLTYFNYEAQQDKSGLPNDRFSAERPEGSISTLTIQRTEQRDSAMYRCASSLVVRAGSQETQYFGPGTRLLVL.